The entry that follows covers one T cell receptor (beta chain) sequence. The sample comes from a study of shared clonotypes between healthy human individuals. The table came from immunoSEQ multiplex PCR; TCRdb's copy has only in-frame clones and leaves some out. The repertoire holds about 2.4 million clones, with 90% to 95% as singletons. The specimen was naive CD4+ T cells from PBMCs. Indicated subset: CD45RA+ positively selected. This TCR was recovered from a man younger than 35 in good health. Some clones in this sample may be carry-over from other donors' samples.

Written as DNA, the CDR3 is TGTGCCAGCAGCTTCGACAGGACCACCTACGAGCAGTACTTC. Protein product: CASSFDRTTYEQYF. This rearrangement joins TRBV7-2 to TRBJ2-7; D possibly corresponds to TRBD1 (6 bases). Looked up from germline, CDR1 is SGHTA and CDR2 is FQGNSA. The CDR3 totals 14 residues. The germline V and J ends were trimmed by 3 bases and 2 bases, with 11 bases remaining between them.